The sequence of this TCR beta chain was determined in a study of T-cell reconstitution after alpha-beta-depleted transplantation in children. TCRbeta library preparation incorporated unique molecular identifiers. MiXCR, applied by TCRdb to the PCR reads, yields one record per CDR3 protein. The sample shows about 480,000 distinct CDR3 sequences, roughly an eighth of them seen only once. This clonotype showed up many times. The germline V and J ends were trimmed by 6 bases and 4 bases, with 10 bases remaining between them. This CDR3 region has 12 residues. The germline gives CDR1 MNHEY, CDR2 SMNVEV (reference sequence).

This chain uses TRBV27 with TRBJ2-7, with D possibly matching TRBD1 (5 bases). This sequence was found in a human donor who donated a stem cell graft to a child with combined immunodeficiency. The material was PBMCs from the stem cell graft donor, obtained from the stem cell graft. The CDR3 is CASRGAGYEQYF. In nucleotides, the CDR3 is TGTGCCAGCAGAGGGGCAGGGTACGAGCAGTACTTC.